The 5 T cell receptor beta chains in this list originate from one sample, sequenced in a study of blood T cell repertoires in COVID-19. This table comes from immunoSEQ multiplex PCR, and its TCRdb copy is limited to in-frame clones, with some not included. Of about 49,000 clones in the sample, roughly four fifths were seen once. Specimen: peripheral blood. The receptors stem from a woman aged 55-69 years with acute or convalescent COVID-19.

This clone was found a few times. V gene TRBV30 combines with J gene TRBJ2-2, with 9 bases identical to TRBD1. V was clipped by 3 bases and J by 4 bases; unmatched bases: 6. This CDR3 has 15 residues. Germline CDR1 reads GTSNPN; CDR2 reads SVGIG (reference sequence). The DNA of the CDR3 is TGTGCCTGGAGCCACCGGGACAGGGTCACCGGGGAGCTGTTTTTT. Protein product: CAWSHRDRVTGELFF.

In this sample, this clone turned up once. The CDR3 spells CASSPGQVQDTQYF. Here the CDR3 DNA reads TGTGCCAGCAGCCCGGGACAGGTTCAAGATACGCAGTATTTT. The genes are TRBV5-4 and TRBJ2-3, with 8 bases that match TRBD1. The germline V gene has CDR1 SGHNT and CDR2 YYREEE (reference sequence). With V trimmed by 4 bases and J by 5 bases, 6 bases remained unmatched. The length of the CDR3 is 14 residues. Full variable domain (missing parts from reference TRBV5-4 and TRBJ2-3): ETGVTQSPTHLIKTRGQQVTLRCSSQSGHNTVSWYQQALGQGPQFIFQYYREEENGRGNFPPRFSGLQFPNYSSELNVNALELDDSALYLCASSPGQVQDTQYFGPGTRLTVL.

The V call is TRBV24-1, the J call TRBJ2-1; possibly TRBD2 for D (7 bases). The CDR3 covers 16 residues. The germline CDR1 and CDR2 sequences are KGHDR and SFDVKD. Trimming left V 5 bases short and J 2 bases short, with 15 bases between. The CDR3 DNA follows: TGTGCCACCAGTGCGGGGGGCGCGAGTCCCTACAATGAGCAGTTCTTC. It specifies CATSAGGASPYNEQFF.

The J gene is TRBJ1-1, the V gene TRBV6-7; 9 bases map to TRBD1. TRBV6-7 is an ORF; its function is uncertain. With 6 bases clipped from V and 3 bases from J, the junction kept 11 bases outside the gene matches. The CDR3 consists of 16 residues. CDR3 DNA: TGTGCCAGCAGACACCTCCGACAGGGGGGGGACACTGAAGCTTTCTTT. It translates to CASRHLRQGGDTEAFF.

V is TRBV19 and J is TRBJ1-2; weak D call: TRBD1 (6 bases). The CDR3 is 15 amino acids. Trimming shortened V by 5 bases and J by 7 bases, and 20 bases separated the two germline ends. Germline-derived CDR1 and CDR2 are LNHDA and SQIVND (reference sequence). In DNA form, the CDR3 reads TGTGCCAGTAGTCCCCGGGACACCGAACAAAGTGGCTACACCTTC. It codes for CASSPRDTEQSGYTF.